Presented here are 2 T cell receptor beta chains from one specimen sequenced in a study of human T cells and chemical hapten exposure. TCRdb re-called the RACE reads with MiXCR, one entry per CDR3 protein. The sample includes under 45,000 distinct CDR3 sequences, less than 5.5% seen only once; the top ten take 9.5% to 15%. Time point given: healthy volunteer bleed at 6 weeks. Unfractionated whole blood was the source from which total RNA was extracted. The sample was whole blood. All receptors derive from a human donor in good health. Some clones in this sample may be carry-over from other donors' samples.

This clonotype has a handful of counts. The gene calls are TRBV14 and TRBJ2-7, with 12 bases fitting TRBD2. V lost 1 base and J lost 0; bases outside the gene matches: 10. CDR1 SGHDN and CDR2 FVKESK come from the germline V gene. The CDR3 totals 19 residues. The chain's CDR3 is CASSQGGLAGGLSSYEQYF. The CDR3 nucleotides are TGTGCCAGCAGCCAAGGAGGCCTAGCGGGAGGGCTGAGCTCCTACGAGCAGTACTTC.

This clonotype was counted at least ten times. J is TRBJ2-6 and V is TRBV20-1; D uncertain. The CDR3 contains 19 residues. Germline V gene sequence: CDR1 DFQATT, CDR2 SNEGSKA (reference sequence). Trimming stripped 0 bases from V and 0 bases from J, with 18 bases between. CDR3 DNA sequence: TGCAGTGCTAGAGATCAGTCCCAGGATTTTTTCTCTGGGGCCAACGTCCTGACTTTC. This gives the protein CSARDQSQDFFSGANVLTF.